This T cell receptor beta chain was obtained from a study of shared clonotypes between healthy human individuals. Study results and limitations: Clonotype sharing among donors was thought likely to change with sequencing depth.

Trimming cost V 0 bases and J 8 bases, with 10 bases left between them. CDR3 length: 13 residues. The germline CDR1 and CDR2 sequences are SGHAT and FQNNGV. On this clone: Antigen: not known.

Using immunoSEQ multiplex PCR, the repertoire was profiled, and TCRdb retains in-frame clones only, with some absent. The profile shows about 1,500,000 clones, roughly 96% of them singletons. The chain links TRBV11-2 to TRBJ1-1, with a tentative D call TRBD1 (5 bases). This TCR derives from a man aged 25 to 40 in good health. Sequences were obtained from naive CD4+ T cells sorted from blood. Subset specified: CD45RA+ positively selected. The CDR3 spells CASSLDRGREAFF. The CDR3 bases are TGTGCCAGCAGCTTAGATCGGGGCAGGGAAGCTTTCTTT.